Listed below are T cell receptor beta chains from one sample, sequenced in a study of cytotoxic CD8 clonotypes in ibrutinib-treated CLL. Profiling relied on immunoSEQ multiplex PCR, and the TCRdb table lists in-frame clones only, not all of them. The sample lists 45,000 or so clones; roughly 63% were seen once. The specimen was PBMCs, collected after 24 months of ibrutinib treatment. These receptor sequences come from a human donor with chronic lymphocytic leukemia. CDR3s include the opening cysteine and the closing phenylalanine or tryptophan. A D gene is named only where the DNA matches it firmly. Size tells how often a clone was seen (once, few, many) or the class of an expanded clone, and some rows leave it out.

v_gene	j_gene	d_gene	len	abundance	CDR3nt	CDR3aa
TRBV5-1	TRBJ2-7	NA	13	NA	TGCGCCAGCAGCTCGGACGGGCGCTACGAGCAGTACTTC	CASSSDGRYEQYF
TRBV7-8	TRBJ2-7	TRBD1	14	NA	TGTGCCAGCAGCTTAGGGACAGGGTCCTACGAGCAGTACTTC	CASSLGTGSYEQYF
TRBV6-1	TRBJ2-5	TRBD2	19	NA	TGTGCCAGCAGTGAAGCGCTGGTGGTAGCGGGGGTGTTGGGAGAGACCCAGTACTTC	CASSEALVVAGVLGETQYF
TRBV27	TRBJ2-3	TRBD2	17	NA	TGTGCCAGCAGTCCGGGACTAGCAGTTTCTAGCACAGATACGCAGTATTTT	CASSPGLAVSSTDTQYF
TRBV20-1	TRBJ2-1	NA	11	few	TGCAGTGCTAGTGGGCGGGGAGAGCAGTTCTTC	CSASGRGEQFF
TRBV7-9	TRBJ1-2	NA	15	few	TGTGCCAGCAGCTTAAGACAGACCATAAACTATGGCTACACCTTC	CASSLRQTINYGYTF
TRBV29-1	TRBJ2-5	NA	14	NA	TGCAGCGTTGTTGGAGGGGCGGGGCAAGAGACCCAGTACTTC	CSVVGGAGQETQYF
TRBV5-1	TRBJ2-5	NA	15	NA	TGCGCCAGCAGCTTGGTTGGCGGTTCCCAAGAGACCCAGTACTTC	CASSLVGGSQETQYF
TRBV6-6	TRBJ1-5	NA	16	NA	TGTGCCAGCACCCCCCGGGGGAGGACTGACAATCAGCCCCAGCATTTT	CASTPRGRTDNQPQHF
TRBV11-1	TRBJ2-1	TRBD1	13	few	TGTGCCAGCAGCTTGGACAGGAACAATGAGCAGTTCTTC	CASSLDRNNEQFF
TRBV29-1	TRBJ1-2	NA	9	NA	TGCAGCGTGGGGGATGGCTACACCTTC	CSVGDGYTF
TRBV7-2	TRBJ2-1	NA	15	NA	TGTGCCAGCAGCTGGGGGGGCGGGGCTGGCAATGAGCAGTTCTTC	CASSWGGGAGNEQFF
TRBV5-6	TRBJ2-1	TRBD1	17	NA	TGTGCCAGCAGCCTTACGACAGGGTGGGGGTCCTACAATGAGCAGTTCTTC	CASSLTTGWGSYNEQFF
TRBV5-1	TRBJ2-5	NA	16	NA	TGCGCCAGCAGCTTGGACGTCGCACGTGCGGGAGAGACCCAGTACTTC	CASSLDVARAGETQYF
TRBV9	TRBJ2-1	NA	14	NA	TGTGCCAGCAGCGTAGACCGAGACAGCTATGAGCAGTTCTTC	CASSVDRDSYEQFF
TRBV6-1	TRBJ2-2	NA	15	NA	TGTGCCAGCAGTGAAGCGCTTGGGGGAGCCGGGGAGCTGTTTTTT	CASSEALGGAGELFF
TRBV15	TRBJ2-3	TRBD2	16	NA	TGTGCCACCAGCGGAAGGGCGGGGGTATCAGCAGATACGCAGTATTTT	CATSGRAGVSADTQYF
TRBV18	TRBJ1-3	NA	15	NA	TGTGCCAGCTACGACTGGGGGGCGGATGGAAACACCATATATTTT	CASYDWGADGNTIYF
TRBV5-1	TRBJ1-3	NA	14	NA	TGCGCCAGCAGCTTGGTAGGGATAGGAAACACCATATATTTT	CASSLVGIGNTIYF
TRBV6-5	TRBJ1-6	TRBD1	14	few	TGTGCCAGCAGTAACAGGGGTGATAATTCACCCCTCCACTTT	CASSNRGDNSPLHF
TRBV21-1	TRBJ2-5	NA	11	few	TGTGCCGCTAGCATAGGAGAGACCCAGTACTTC	CAASIGETQYF
TRBV6-1	TRBJ2-7	NA	13	NA	TGTGCCAGCAGTGAACCCCCTTCCTACGAGCAGTACTTC	CASSEPPSYEQYF
TRBV2	TRBJ1-1	NA	12	NA	TGTGCCAGCAGTGTGACAGACACTGAAGCTTTCTTT	CASSVTDTEAFF
TRBV5-1	TRBJ2-6	NA	17	NA	TGCGCCAGCAGCCACTCACTTGCAGGGGTCGGGGCCAACGTCCTGACTTTC	CASSHSLAGVGANVLTF
TRBV25-1	TRBJ1-2	NA	12	few	TGTGCCAGCGAGAACAGGGTCGATGGCTACACCTTC	CASENRVDGYTF
TRBV5-1	TRBJ1-2	TRBD1	13	few	TGCGCCAGCAGCAGAGGGACAGAGGATGGCTACACCTTC	CASSRGTEDGYTF
TRBV27	TRBJ1-5	NA	15	NA	TGTGCCAGCAGTTCCATCGGCGGCCTGATGGAGCCCCAGCATTTT	CASSSIGGLMEPQHF
TRBV5-1	TRBJ2-1	TRBD1	14	NA	TGCGCCAGCAGCTTAGGGACCCCAGGGGGTGAGCAGTTCTTC	CASSLGTPGGEQFF
TRBV6-4	TRBJ1-2	TRBD1	13	NA	TGTGCCAGCAGCTCCGACAGGGTAGACGGCTACACCTTC	CASSSDRVDGYTF
TRBV5-1	TRBJ2-7	TRBD1	14	few	TGCGCCAGCGGCACGGGACAGTTCTCCTACGAGCAGTACTTC	CASGTGQFSYEQYF
TRBV2	TRBJ1-2	TRBD1	13	NA	TGTGCCAGCAGTGAAAACACAGGGGGCCACTACACCTTC	CASSENTGGHYTF
TRBV27	TRBJ1-5	NA	14	NA	TGTGCCAGCAGCCTCGGATGGAGCAATCAGCCCCAGCATTTT	CASSLGWSNQPQHF
TRBV28	TRBJ2-2	NA	13	medium-sized	TGTGCCAGCACCCACCGAGGGGTCGGGGAGCTGTTTTTT	CASTHRGVGELFF
TRBV9	TRBJ2-5	NA	15	NA	TGTGCCAGCAGCCAGTATCTGGGACAACAAGAGACCCAGTACTTC	CASSQYLGQQETQYF
TRBV29-1	TRBJ2-1	TRBD2	12	NA	TGCAGCGTTGAAGGATGGGAGGGTGAGCAGTTCTTC	CSVEGWEGEQFF
TRBV5-1	TRBJ1-1	NA	14	NA	TGCGCCAGCAGCTTGGAAGGGGCAAACACTGAAGCTTTCTTT	CASSLEGANTEAFF
TRBV4-1	TRBJ1-6	NA	14	few	TGCGCCAGCAGCCAAAGGGACACCAATTCACCCCTCCACTTT	CASSQRDTNSPLHF
TRBV2	TRBJ1-2	NA	14	many	TGTGCCAGCACTAATCTAGGACAGAAATATGGCTACACCTTC	CASTNLGQKYGYTF
TRBV7-8	TRBJ2-7	TRBD2	14	few	TGTGCCAGCAGGGACGGGGGGGTAACCTACGAGCAGTACTTC	CASRDGGVTYEQYF
TRBV2	TRBJ1-1	TRBD1	11	NA	TGTGCCAGCAGCACCGGGACAGCAGCTTTCTTT	CASSTGTAAFF
TRBV18	TRBJ1-2	TRBD1	14	few	TGTGCCAGCTCACCGCCCGACAGGGTTGATGGCTACACCTTC	CASSPPDRVDGYTF
TRBV5-6	TRBJ1-4	TRBD1	14	NA	TGTGCCAGCACCGGGACAGGGGCGGGTGAAAAACTGTTTTTT	CASTGTGAGEKLFF
TRBV5-1	TRBJ1-1	NA	15	once	TGCGCCAGCAGACGGACAGCAGACAAGAACACTGAAGCTTTCTTT	CASRRTADKNTEAFF
TRBV5-6	TRBJ1-2	TRBD1	13	NA	TGTGCCAGCAGCCCGACAGGGGCCAGGGGCTACACCTTC	CASSPTGARGYTF
TRBV5-4	TRBJ1-6	TRBD1	14	NA	TGTGCCAGCAGCCCTCAGGGGGGAAATTCACCCCTCCACTTT	CASSPQGGNSPLHF
TRBV6-1	TRBJ2-1	TRBD1	14	NA	TGTGCCAGCATCCTAGGGGGCACCAACAATGAGCAGTTCTTC	CASILGGTNNEQFF